These 31 T cell receptor beta chains came from one sample sequenced in a study of Ad26.COV2.S vaccination and SARS-CoV-2 variants. Libraries were prepared by immunoSEQ multiplex PCR; TCRdb keeps only in-frame clonotypes and omits some of them. The repertoire holds 350,000 to 500,000 clones, with around 90% as singletons. Described treatment: around 19 received Ad26.COV2.S at low or high dose, single or two shots; 5 received placebo; per-sample allocation not given. On day 63 after the first injection, vaccine and placebo recipients gave samples. The material sequenced was peripheral blood, taken in a trial of Ad26.COV2.S vaccine versus placebo. The receptor set was obtained from a person between 18 and 65 years old who received the Ad26.COV2.S COVID-19 vaccine or a placebo.

The chain couples TRBV7-6 to TRBJ2-5, with D perhaps TRBD2 (6 bases). In germline, CDR1 is SGHVS, CDR2 FNYEAQ. Between the trimmed V and J ends, which lost 5 bases and 5 bases, there was a span of 15 bases. This CDR3 is built from 14 residues. CDR3 residues: CASSPYRDSETQYF. The DNA for the CDR3 is TGTGCCAGCAGCCCATACCGGGACTCGGAGACCCAGTACTTC.

This chain joins TRBV5-1 and TRBJ2-1, with no clear D. V shed 4 bases and J shed 5 bases, with 7 bases lying between them. This CDR3 is built from 12 residues. Germline V gives CDR1 SGHRS, CDR2 YFSETQ. The CDR3 region is CASSLGNNEQFF. The CDR3 DNA reads as TGCGCCAGCAGCCTAGGTAACAATGAGCAGTTCTTC.

J is TRBJ1-1 and V is TRBV6-5, with 7 bases that match TRBD1. V dropped 5 bases and J dropped 9; count of bases not matched to a gene: 12. Germline V gives CDR1 MNHEY, CDR2 SVGAGI. The CDR3 is made up of 14 amino acids. CDR3 residues: CASSRDSGTYQAFF. In DNA form, the CDR3 reads TGTGCCAGCAGTCGGGACAGCGGGACTTACCAAGCTTTCTTT.

This clone came up once. Other DNA sequences in this specimen translate into the identical CDR3. The CDR3 sequence is CASSLSTDTQYF. The CDR3 DNA sequence: TGTGCCAGCAGTCTCTCGACAGATACGCAGTATTTT. The chain recombines TRBV12-3 or TRBV12-4 with TRBJ2-3; D is unresolved. The CDR3 covers 12 residues. V was clipped by 5 bases and J by 3 bases, with 6 bases between them.

The chain links TRBV19 to TRBJ1-1; D remains ambiguous. The CDR3 is made up of 15 amino acids. Germline V CDR1 and CDR2: LNHDA, SQIVND (reference sequence). V shed 1 base and J shed 3 bases, with 12 bases lying between them. CDR3 sequence reads: CASSIGGYGDTEAFF. The CDR3 DNA sequence: TGTGCCAGTAGTATAGGAGGGTACGGGGACACTGAAGCTTTCTTT.

The chain recombines TRBV20-1 with TRBJ1-1; 7 nucleotides match TRBD1. The CDR3 runs to 12 residues. Germline CDR1 is DFQATT and CDR2 is SNEGSKA (reference sequence). With 3 bases clipped from V and 7 bases from J, the junction kept 5 bases outside the gene matches. The CDR3 region is CSASQGGGEAFF. CDR3 bases: TGCAGTGCTAGTCAGGGGGGTGGTGAAGCTTTCTTT.

This chain links TRBV12-5 with TRBJ2-3; unclear D gene. The CDR3 has 11 residues. Germline CDR1 reads LGHNT; CDR2 reads FRNRAP. V was cut by 6 bases and J by 7 bases, with 8 bases left in between. The DNA of the CDR3 is TGTGCTAGTGGCTATGCAAATACGCAGTATTTT. Amino acid sequence: CASGYANTQYF.

CDR3 sequence: CATIAGGRYYEQYF. The CDR3 DNA sequence: TGTGCCACTATAGCGGGAGGCCGGTACTACGAGCAGTACTTC. V and J are TRBV24-1 and TRBJ2-7, with 10 nucleotides matching TRBD2. Germline loops: CDR1 KGHDR, CDR2 SFDVKD. The CDR3 is made up of 14 amino acids. J gave up 3 bases and V 10 bases, and 8 bases lay outside the gene matches.

CDR3 in DNA: TGCGCCAGCAGAGTTTGGGGCACAGATACGCAGTATTTT. This codes for CASRVWGTDTQYF. This sequence joins TRBV10-2 and TRBJ2-3; D remains ambiguous. This CDR3 is built from 13 residues. The V end lost 6 bases, the J end lost 1 base, and 8 bases lay between the germline ends. Germline CDR1 WSHSY, CDR2 SAAADI.

This chain links TRBV28 with TRBJ1-3; D ambiguous. V gave up 4 bases and J gave up 4 bases, with 11 bases separating them. The germline V gene encodes CDR1 MDHEN and CDR2 SYDVKM. The length of the CDR3 is 14 residues. CDR3 amino acids: CASSSFWEGNTIYF. The CDR3 nucleotides read TGTGCCAGCAGTTCTTTTTGGGAAGGAAACACCATATATTTT.

This clone was seen a single time. The V and J genes are TRBV30 and TRBJ1-6; D unresolved. Trimming shortened V by 4 bases and J by 7 bases, and 17 bases separated the two germline ends. The V gene's germline CDR1 is GTSNPN and CDR2 SVGIG (reference sequence). CDR3 size: 15 residues. This CDR3 is CAWIKDPAGNSPLHF. Here the CDR3 DNA reads TGTGCCTGGATAAAGGACCCTGCGGGGAATTCACCCCTCCACTTT.

V usage is TRBV7-2 and J usage is TRBJ2-3; D remains unclear. In germline, CDR1 is SGHTA, CDR2 FQGNSA. Trimming stripped 2 bases from V and 2 bases from J, with 11 bases between. CDR3 length: 15 amino acids. DNA of the CDR3: TGTGCCAGCAGCTTACAGCACACCAACACAGATACGCAGTATTTT. The encoded protein is CASSLQHTNTDTQYF.

The chain uses TRBV6-1 and TRBJ2-3; 7 positions agree with TRBD2. The CDR3 runs to 17 residues. V was pared by 0 bases and J by 7 bases, with 13 bases of the junction left unmatched. Germline values: CDR1 MNHNS, CDR2 SASEGT. For the CDR3, the DNA is TGTGCCAGCAGTGAAGCCGTATCCGTGACTAGCAGGAATACGCAGTATTTT. Residues: CASSEAVSVTSRNTQYF.

The V gene is TRBV3-1 (or the pseudogene TRBV3-2), the J gene TRBJ2-1; 13 nucleotides align to TRBD2. The CDR3 sequence is 16 residues long. Trimming at V came to 4 bases and at J to 7 bases, leaving 7 bases not matched to a gene. From germline, CDR1 is LGHDT and CDR2 YNNKEL (reference sequence). The CDR3 loop reads CASSRSGTSGKNEQFF. Written as DNA, the CDR3 is TGTGCCAGCAGCCGATCCGGGACTAGCGGGAAAAATGAGCAGTTCTTC.

The DNA of the CDR3 is TGTGCCAGCAGCCAAGATCGGCGGGAGAGATGGGTTGTGGAAGAGACCCAGTACTTC. Translated: CASSQDRRERWVVEETQYF. The chain joins TRBV14 to TRBJ2-5; TRBD2 matches at 7 bases. Trimming took 0 bases from V and 3 from J; bases not matched to a gene: 16. Germline V gene data show CDR1 as SGHDN and CDR2 as FVKESK. CDR3 length: 19 amino acids.

This rearrangement joins TRBV6-5 to TRBJ2-7; D is possibly TRBD1 (6 bases). CDR1 is MNHEY and CDR2 is SVGAGI in the germline V gene. This CDR3 has 16 amino acids. The V and J ends lost 0 bases and 4 bases respectively, with 16 bases between them. CDR3 loop: CASSYSVMGASYEQYF. In DNA form, the CDR3 reads TGTGCCAGCAGTTACTCCGTCATGGGGGCCTCTTACGAGCAGTACTTC.

The chain uses TRBV24-1 and TRBJ2-7; 7 nucleotides match TRBD2. This CDR3 has 16 amino acids. J was trimmed by 6 bases and V by 3 bases; bases with no gene match: 13. Germline CDR1 KGHDR, CDR2 SFDVKD. The CDR3 region is CATSDLREGTPTEQYF. CDR3 sequence (DNA): TGTGCCACCAGTGATCTCAGGGAGGGGACCCCTACCGAGCAGTACTTC.

The gene calls are TRBV9 and TRBJ1-6; D possibly corresponds to TRBD1 (5 bases). Trimming removed 3 bases at V and 0 bases at J, with 13 bases between. CDR1 is SGDLS, CDR2 YYNGEE, per germline. The length of the CDR3 is 17 residues. This chain's CDR3 is CASSGLTGDSYNSPLHF. CDR3 nucleotide sequence: TGTGCCAGCAGCGGCCTAACGGGGGACTCCTATAATTCACCCCTCCACTTT.

This clone was seen just once. The rearrangement links TRBV5-1 to TRBJ2-3, with 8 bases identical to TRBD2. V dropped 3 bases and J dropped 4; count of bases not matched to a gene: 4. Germline-derived CDR1 and CDR2 are SGHRS and YFSETQ. The CDR3 is 14 residues long. Written as DNA, the CDR3 is TGCGCCAGCAGCTACGGACTAGCCGCAGATACGCAGTATTTT. Protein product: CASSYGLAADTQYF. Using reference TRBV5-1 and TRBJ2-3 for the parts outside the CDR3, the full variable domain is KAGVTQTPRYLIKTRGQQVTLSCSPISGHRSVSWYQQTPGQGLQFLFEYFSETQRNKGNFPGRFSGRQFSNSRSEMNVSTLELGDSALYLCASSYGLAADTQYFGPGTRLTVL.

The rearrangement joins TRBV6-5 to TRBJ1-3, with D possibly TRBD1 on 6 matching bases. This CDR3 has 15 residues. CDR1 MNHEY and CDR2 SVGAGI come from the germline V gene. V lost 1 base and J lost 2, with 9 bases in between. CDR3 nucleotides: TGTGCCAGCAGTTACTTCGGGGGGCCTGGAAACACCATATATTTT. Residues: CASSYFGGPGNTIYF.

The rearrangement links TRBV6-5 to TRBJ1-1, with D hard to call. The CDR3 length is 13 residues. The V end lost 7 bases, the J end lost 5 bases, and 14 bases lay between the germline ends. Germline loops: CDR1 MNHEY, CDR2 SVGAGI. This CDR3 reads CASNRRAGTEAFF. The CDR3 nucleotides read TGTGCCAGCAACCGGAGAGCGGGTACTGAAGCTTTCTTT.

The chain employs TRBV11-2 and TRBJ2-2, with D unresolved. CDR3 length: 13 amino acids. The V end was cut by 3 bases, the J end by 6 bases, with 8 bases between. Looked up from germline, CDR1 is SGHAT and CDR2 is FQNNGV. The CDR3 DNA reads as TGTGCCAGCAGCTTTCAGGCTTCCGGGGAGCTGTTTTTT. It specifies CASSFQASGELFF.

The V call is TRBV18, the J call TRBJ2-1, with D hard to call. Germline V gene sequence: CDR1 KGHSH, CDR2 LQKENI. V lost 4 bases and J 5 bases, leaving 12 bases between the germline ends. The CDR3 is made up of 14 amino acids. Here the CDR3 DNA reads TGTGCCAGCTCACTTGACCGACTCAACAATGAGCAGTTCTTC. Its protein product is CASSLDRLNNEQFF.

The V call is TRBV2, the J call TRBJ2-4; 7 nucleotides match TRBD2. The CDR3 consists of 13 residues. Germline CDR1 SNHLY, CDR2 FYNNEI. J gave up 10 bases and V 4 bases, and 7 bases lay outside the gene matches. The chain's CDR3 is CASSGPGTTIQYF. CDR3 sequence (DNA): TGTGCCAGCAGTGGGCCCGGGACTACAATTCAGTACTTC.

J is TRBJ2-7 and V is TRBV6-1, with a possible D match to TRBD1 (5 bases). Germline CDR1 reads MNHNS; CDR2 reads SASEGT. This CDR3 has 14 amino acids. Trimming removed 2 bases from V and 0 bases from J, with 8 bases in between. CDR3 protein: CASSEPGASYEQYF. For the CDR3, the DNA is TGTGCCAGCAGTGAACCTGGGGCCTCCTACGAGCAGTACTTC.

V usage is TRBV6-5 and J usage is TRBJ2-7; TRBD1 aligns across 10 bases. There are 14 residues in the CDR3. V dropped 6 bases and J dropped 7; count of bases not matched to a gene: 9. The germline V gene has CDR1 MNHEY and CDR2 SVGAGI. The CDR3 DNA is TGTGCCAGCAGAACCCGGGACAGGGGCTTTGAGCAGTACTTC. Its translation is CASRTRDRGFEQYF.

This clone was recorded only once. The V gene is TRBV16, the J gene TRBJ2-5, with D possibly called TRBD1 or TRBD2 (6 bases each). CDR3 length: 15 residues. CDR1 and CDR2 (germline): KGHSY, FQNENV. V lost 0 bases, J lost 1 base, and 9 bases lay in between. CDR3 protein: CASSQSRDIQETQYF. The CDR3 DNA sequence: TGTGCCAGCAGCCAATCGCGGGACATCCAAGAGACCCAGTACTTC.

The rearrangement joins TRBV4-3 to TRBJ2-7, with D perhaps assigned TRBD1 or TRBD2 (6 bases each). V was cut by 2 bases and J by 5 bases, with 13 bases left in between. This CDR3 has 14 amino acids. CDR1 and CDR2 (germline): LGHNA, YSLEER. CDR3 coding DNA: TGCGCCAGCAGCCAAATAGGGGGGATCGACGAGCAGTACTTC. Translating gives CASSQIGGIDEQYF.

This clone was observed a few times. V gene TRBV21-1 combines with J gene TRBJ1-6; no DNA check was done on the table's D call, TRBD1. TRBV21-1 corresponds to a pseudogene. CDR3 length: 14 residues. CDR3 in DNA: TGTGCCAGCAGTTTGACAGGGGCCCATTCACCCCTCCACTTT. Amino acid sequence: CASSLTGAHSPLHF.

V is TRBV5-4 and J is TRBJ2-1; the D gene is possibly TRBD2 (6 bases). This CDR3 comprises 16 residues. V lost 0 bases, J lost 0 bases, and 10 bases lay in between. Per germline, CDR1 SGHNT and CDR2 YYREEE (reference sequence). CDR3 sequence reads: CASSLARGLSYNEQFF. Here the CDR3 DNA reads TGTGCCAGCAGCTTGGCCCGGGGACTCTCCTACAATGAGCAGTTCTTC.

This chain joins TRBV3-1 (or the pseudogene TRBV3-2) and TRBJ2-7, with D hard to call. V lost 4 bases to trimming and J lost 0 bases, with 22 bases between them. The CDR3 length is 18 residues. Germline CDR1 and CDR2: LGHDT and YNNKEL (reference sequence). CDR3: CASSRIEPDPTNSYEQYF. CDR3 bases: TGTGCCAGCAGCCGCATTGAGCCGGACCCAACAAACTCCTACGAGCAGTACTTC.